This T cell receptor (beta chain) was recorded in a study of human T cells and chemical hapten exposure (dated by TCRdb to about 2021). Regarding the research as a whole: For sensitization, 2% DPC in acetone was applied to a 2 cm by 2 cm area of upper inner arm skin. Blood samples were taken from patients before sensitization (week 0) and then at 2, 6 and about 24 weeks after DPC sensitization. Alopecia areata with under or over 50% scalp involvement, alopecia totalis and alopecia universalis were represented in the patient cohort, which was mostly female. The study tracked peripheral blood TCR repertoire changes in vivo during primary and secondary sensitization to the hapten diphenylcyclopropenone (DPC) in alopecia patients. Throughout the study period of 20 to 25 weeks, patients also received therapeutic DPC doses to the scalp every week. For TCR sequencing, blood came from 25 to 35 alopecia patients at anywhere from one to four time points (pre-sensitization, 2, 6 and 24 weeks). Libraries were pooled for sequencing, and variation in per-sample TCR yields was attributed mainly to small differences in library volumes within the pool. Patch testing on the upper back used Finn chambers containing 0.01% DPC, with scoring done after 6 days according to International Contact Dermatitis Research Group standards.

Libraries came from RACE. TCRdb names NextSeq 500 as the instrument used. During library preparation, unique molecular identifiers were attached to individual cDNA molecules so that TCRs could be counted in a quantitative, reproducible way. From each blood RNA sample, both TCR alpha and TCR beta chains were sequenced. The paper's data handling went like this. The median number of TCRs per sample was over 85,000, ranging from 23,224 to 690,600. The Decombinator software suite was used to annotate V, J and CDR3 in the TCR reads. To make PS versus PT1 abundance plots, every sample was subsampled to the same number of TCRs (28,000). Expanded TCRs were defined as absent before sensitization and observed at least eight times at the 2-week time point. The public sequencing data were trimmed at Q25 with fastp and processed into clonotypes with MiXCR by TCRdb, which kept only in-frame beta chains. Every entry covers one CDR3 protein and lists the most common genes and DNA from its rows. The V and J calls come from TCRdb's annotation, not from the publication. The table for this sample lists approximately 89,000 distinct CDR3 sequences; roughly 10% of them were counted only once. About 2.5% of the sample is held by the ten biggest clonotypes.

Results and caveats for the whole study, not just this receptor: A positive correlation was found between the number of PT1 expanded TCRs and patch test score, with significance reached at thresholds 8, 16 and 32 but not 4. Compared with pre-sensitization or healthy control sets, expanded TCRs formed significantly more large CDR3 similarity clusters, which is consistent with antigen-driven responses. Repeated subsampling changed both the strength of the expansion versus patch-test correlation and the threshold at which the correlation became significant. The number of TCRs above 1 in 1000 frequency did not change with DPC sensitization; there was no evidence of global repertoire structure alterations. Because all patients had alopecia, a presumed autoimmune disease, the immune response of the patients might differ from that of healthy individuals.

This specimen's time point label, per the study, means: patch test 2, 6 weeks after DPC sensitization. Sample treatment or condition, as interpreted from the label and publication: therapeutic diphenylcyclopropenone sensitization with weekly scalp DPC. Blood at each patch-test visit was drawn before the patch test was applied. Patients were considered eligible if aged 18 to 70, diagnosed with alopecia and deemed suitable for DPC therapy, and patients were excluded if pregnant. Total RNA was extracted from unfractionated whole blood collected in Tempus Blood RNA tubes. Trimming costs V 2 bases and J 1 base, and their ends lie 8 bases apart. CDR1 is given as KGHSH and CDR2 as LQKENI, both from the germline V gene. The cysteine opens and the phenylalanine closes a CDR3 of 14 amino acids. Just CDR3 DNA is preserved here, 42 bases in frame from base 1. This clonotype was seen at least ten times. Its antigen is unknown. Base qualities are not at hand, and no much larger clone is one base apart.

The rearranged segments are TRBV18 and TRBJ1-1, with no reliable assignment of the D segment. The receptor was isolated from a woman under 40 with alopecia areata. Some clones in this sample may be carry-over from other donors' samples. Sequenced material: whole blood, taken in connection with sensitization to the hapten diphenylcyclopropenone (DPC). The DNA sequence reads TGTGCCAGCTCACCAGCAGCCACGAACACTGAAGCTTTCTTT. It encodes CASSPAATNTEAFF.